The subject of this entry is one T cell receptor beta chain. Antigen unknown. With 0 bases removed from V and 6 bases from J, the gap between germline ends came to 9 bases. This CDR3 comprises 15 residues. The germline CDR1 and CDR2 sequences are MNHEY and SVGEGT. UMIs and a universal primer site were added when TCR cDNA was made by 5'RACE template switching. TCRdb re-derived calls from the 5' RACE reads in MiXCR, one entry per CDR3 protein. The sample has approximately 350,000 distinct CDR3 sequences, 11% seen once. This record belongs to a study of T cells after yellow fever vaccination. On the study more broadly: In the case of low-cell-number fractions, SMART-Seq v4 Ultra Low Input was used for preparation.

General study results and limits: The booster response re-showed most primary clones: 96% CD4, approximately 90% CD8. Contaminants from the bulk population, in the form of abundant clonotypes, could be found in FACS-sorted repertoires.

The receptor's source is a man aged 18 to 29 who received the YFV17D yellow fever vaccine. The V and J genes are TRBV6-2 or TRBV6-3 and TRBJ1-6; D possibly corresponds to TRBD1 (5 bases). The sequences come from PBMCs, collected on the day of the first yellow fever vaccination. The DNA for the CDR3 is TGTGCCAGCAGTTACTCGATGCAGGGTAATTCACCCCTCCACTTT. This encodes CASSYSMQGNSPLHF.